The 3 T cell receptor beta chains below all came from one sample that was sequenced in a study of T cell repertoires and HLA-DP antigens. Sequencing used immunoSEQ multiplex PCR; TCRdb keeps in-frame clones, though not all of them. The sample contains 90,000 to 130,000 clones, about 92% of which appear only once. Their cognate antigens are unknown. The specimen sequenced was CD4+ T cells from PBMCs. The source of these receptors is a woman between 18 and 30 years old in good health and CMV-seronegative.

V gene TRBV7-3 combines with J gene TRBJ2-7; TRBD1 matches at 7 bases. Germline CDR1 reads SGHTA; CDR2 reads FQGTGA. This CDR3 spans 16 amino acids. V lost 2 bases and J lost 1; bases outside the gene matches: 8. DNA of the CDR3: TGTGCCAGCAGCTTACGTCCCGGGACAGAGTCCTACGAGCAGTACTTC. It codes for CASSLRPGTESYEQYF.

This sequence joins TRBV29-1 and TRBJ2-7; 7 nucleotides line up with TRBD2. The CDR3 is 15 amino acids. The V segment lost 7 bases and the J segment 1 base; nucleotides outside the gene matches: 13. From germline, CDR1 is SQVTM and CDR2 ANQGSEA. CDR3 region: CSGGGGAGESYEQYF. The CDR3 DNA reads TGCAGCGGCGGGGGAGGGGCGGGAGAATCCTACGAGCAGTACTTC.

This sequence joins TRBV29-1 and TRBJ1-1; D remains unclear. V gave up 7 bases and J gave up 0 bases, with 21 bases separating them. The CDR3 contains 16 residues. Germline loops: CDR1 SQVTM, CDR2 ANQGSEA. CDR3 nucleotide sequence: TGCAGCGCCCCAAAATATGAATGGGATCTGAACACTGAAGCTTTCTTT. Its translation: CSAPKYEWDLNTEAFF.